This T cell receptor (beta chain) was recorded in a study of blood T cell repertoires in COVID-19. Study context: Samples taken during acute and convalescent COVID-19 were collected in the United States, Italy and Spain. T cells, B-cell-depleted T cells, or PBMCs provided the cDNA or gDNA that served as material.

Per the original methods: Estimation of nucleated cell counts was performed using reference gene primer amplification. TCRdb's copy holds only in-frame clones and misses some; the assay was immunoSEQ multiplex PCR. D and trimming come from the DNA, and the V and J calls and clone size come from that table. In the table there are 200,000 to 250,000 clones, around 81% of which are singletons. Germline trimming cut 4 bases from V and 1 base from J; bases unmatched to any gene: 4. Germline values: CDR1 SGHNT, CDR2 YENEEA. The CDR3 is 16 residues long. The V gene is TRBV11-3, the J gene TRBJ2-2; 9 bases are shared with TRBD1. Source material: peripheral blood. The receptor was isolated from a woman aged 65 to 85 with acute or convalescent COVID-19. Written as DNA, the CDR3 is TGTGCCAGCAGCTCAGGACAGGGGAGGAACACCGGGGAGCTGTTTTTT. Its translation: CASSSGQGRNTGELFF.